This T cell receptor beta chain was identified in a study of T cell responses to AZD1222 COVID-19 vaccine. Pooled together were second doses at about 4 or about 12 weeks. Study-level points and caveats: Nearly half of spike-specific TCRs reportedly target variant regions that are unmutated in the B.1.351 and B.1.1.7 variants. Donors were largely white British and mainly female; clonal diversity was possibly underestimated. After the peak T cell response, and only then, were repertoires sampled.

In its sample, this clone was seen once. Its specificity is not known. Sequencing used immunoSEQ multiplex PCR; TCRdb keeps in-frame clones, though not all of them. The sample records about 130,000 clones, around 90% being singletons. From germline, CDR1 is SGHAT and CDR2 FQNNGV. V shed 3 bases and J shed 3 bases, with 18 bases lying between them. CDR3 length: 16 amino acids. The genes are TRBV11-2 and TRBJ2-7; perhaps TRBD1 as D (6 bases). This TCR derives from an adult who received the AZD1222 COVID-19 vaccine. Sequences were derived from peripheral blood, sampled 28 days after the second AZD1222 dose. The CDR3 sequence: CASSFNPTQGNYEQYF. Written as DNA, the CDR3 is TGTGCCAGCAGCTTTAATCCCACCCAGGGGAACTACGAGCAGTACTTC.